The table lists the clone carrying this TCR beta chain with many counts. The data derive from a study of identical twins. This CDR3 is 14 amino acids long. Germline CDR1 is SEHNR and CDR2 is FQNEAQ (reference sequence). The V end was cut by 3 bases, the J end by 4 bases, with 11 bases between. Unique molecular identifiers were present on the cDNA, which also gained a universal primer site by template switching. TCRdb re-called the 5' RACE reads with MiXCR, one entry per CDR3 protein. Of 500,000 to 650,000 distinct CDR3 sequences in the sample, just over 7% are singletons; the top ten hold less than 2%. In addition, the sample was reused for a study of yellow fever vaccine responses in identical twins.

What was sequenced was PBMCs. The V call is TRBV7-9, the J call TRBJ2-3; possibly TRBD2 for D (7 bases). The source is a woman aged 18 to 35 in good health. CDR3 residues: CASSFHGGPDTQYF. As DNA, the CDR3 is TGTGCCAGCAGCTTTCACGGGGGGCCAGATACGCAGTATTTT.